Presented here are 4 T cell receptor beta chains from one specimen sequenced in a study of vaccination effects on CD4 cells after COVID-19 (dated by TCRdb to the early 2020s). Library preparation used the immunoSEQ multiplex PCR assay. TCRdb took this table from immuneACCESS and kept in-frame rearrangements with V and J called. Such tables lack part of the clones; where checked against another copy, unresolved V genes explain under half of the gap, and the rest is unexplained. Here the sample has roughly 70,000 clones; under 85% occur a single time. The top ten clones comprise around 0.9% of the sample. No antigens are known for them. In the ViraFEST assay, PBMC were stimulated with viral peptide pools, and TCR sequencing was then used to find antigen-specific CD4+ T cell clonotypes based on their expansion. After around eleven days of culture, CD4+ T cells were isolated with the EasySep CD4+ T cell isolation kit. Each participant received two doses of an mRNA SARS-CoV-2 vaccine, either BNT162b2 or mRNA-1273.

The sample was CD4+ T cells from PBMCs cultured with HCoV-OC43 spike peptides, taken after COVID-19 vaccination. The label giving this sample's cell subset or site can be read as: HCoV-OC43 spike overlapping peptide pool stimulation. The receptor set was obtained from a human donor who received a COVID-19 vaccine.

V gene TRBV6-6 combines with J gene TRBJ1-2; D might be TRBD1 (5 bases). The CDR3 length is 12 residues. Trimming took off 2 bases at V and 8 bases at J, with 9 bases between the two ends. Germline V lookup: CDR1 MNHNY, CDR2 SVGAGI (reference sequence). CDR3 DNA sequence: TGTGCCAGCAGTTACAGGGGCCAGGGCTACACCTTC. Translated: CASSYRGQGYTF.

This sequence joins TRBV7-8 and TRBJ2-7; a weak D match, TRBD1 (5 bases). The CDR3 length is 14 residues. Trimming removed 0 bases from V and 3 bases from J, with 9 bases in between. Germline loops: CDR1 SGHVS, CDR2 FQNEAQ. The CDR3: CASSLAGRDYEQYV. The CDR3 region has the DNA TGTGCCAGCAGCTTAGCCGGCAGGGACTACGAGCAGTACGTC.

The J gene is TRBJ2-5, the V gene TRBV13, with D unresolved. Trimming shortened V by 6 bases and J by 3 bases, and 11 bases separated the two germline ends. CDR3 size: 13 residues. Germline assignment: CDR1 PRHDT and CDR2 FYEKMQ (reference sequence). This chain's CDR3 is CASSSRVKETQYF. The DNA for the CDR3 is TGTGCCAGCAGTTCTAGGGTAAAAGAGACCCAGTACTTC. Filled out from reference TRBV13 and TRBJ2-5, the complete variable domain reads AAGVIQSPRHLIKEKRETATLKCYPIPRHDTVYWYQQGPGQDPQFLISFYEKMQSDKGSIPDRFSAQQFSDYHSELNMSSLELGDSALYFCASSSRVKETQYFGPGTRLLVL.

The genes are TRBV18 and TRBJ2-7; maybe TRBD2 (6 bases). This CDR3 spans 14 amino acids. The germline V and J ends were trimmed by 4 bases and 3 bases, with 13 bases remaining between them. Per the germline V gene, CDR1 is KGHSH and CDR2 is LQKENI. CDR3 region: CASSLGGANYEQYV. CDR3 coding DNA: TGTGCCAGCTCACTAGGAGGGGCTAACTACGAGCAGTACGTC.